A selection of T cell receptor beta chains follows, all from one sample in a study of Ad26.COV2.S vaccination and SARS-CoV-2 variants. Sequencing was performed with immunoSEQ multiplex PCR; in TCRdb, only in-frame clones are kept and a portion is missing. The data contain 350,000 to 450,000 clones, about four fifths of them seen just once; the ten biggest clones take up about 8%. The sequencing used peripheral blood, collected in a trial of Ad26.COV2.S vaccine versus placebo. The source of these receptors is a person between 18 and 65 years old who received the Ad26.COV2.S COVID-19 vaccine or a placebo. Each CDR3 is given with its conserved first and last residue. The D gene is left open where the match is weak. Clone size is stated in some rows and not others, as once, few, many or a class when expanded.

>15|TRBD2|TRBV10-3|once|TRBJ2-7
TGTGCCATCAAATATGCCGGGACGGGGGGTTACGAGCAGTACTTC
CAIKYAGTGGYEQYF
>14|NA|TRBV19|NA|TRBJ1-1
TGTGCCAGTAGTACTGGACAGTTGAACACTGAAGCTTTCTTT
CASSTGQLNTEAFF
>13|TRBD1|TRBV11-3|NA|TRBJ2-7
TGTGCCAGCAGCTTCGGACAGGAATACGAGCAGTACTTC
CASSFGQEYEQYF
>15|NA|TRBV30|NA|TRBJ1-6
TGTGCCTGGAGTGAATGGGGGGCGGATAATTCACCCCTCCACTTT
CAWSEWGADNSPLHF
>15|NA|TRBV3-1/TRBV3-2|NA|TRBJ2-1
TGTGCCAGCAGCCAGGTTCACGGCGGCAGTAATGAGCAGTTCTTC
CASSQVHGGSNEQFF
>11|NA|TRBV6-2/TRBV6-3|NA|TRBJ1-1
TGTGCCAGCAGTTACGACACTGAAGCTTTCTTT
CASSYDTEAFF
>14|NA|TRBV21-1|NA|TRBJ1-2
TGTGCCAGCAGCAAAGCCGGCGGGGTTCATGGCTACACCTTC
CASSKAGGVHGYTF
>17|TRBD2|TRBV14|once|TRBJ2-2
TGTGCCAGCAGCCAAGATAACAACCTAGCGGGGGACGGGGAGCTGTTTTTT
CASSQDNNLAGDGELFF
>15|NA|TRBV19|NA|TRBJ1-5
TGTGCCAGTAGTATTAGTATGGCGGGCAATCAGCCCCAGCATTTT
CASSISMAGNQPQHF
>14|TRBD1|TRBV7-9|NA|TRBJ1-5
TGTGCCAGCAGCTTCGGACAGGGAGGCGAGCCCCAGCATTTT
CASSFGQGGEPQHF
>13|NA|TRBV3-1/TRBV3-2|once|TRBJ1-2
TGTGCCAGCAGTCCTCAGGAGTACTATGGCTACACCTTC
CASSPQEYYGYTF
>12|NA|TRBV5-5|NA|TRBJ2-5
TGTGCCAGCAGCTGGGATCGAGAGACCCAGTACTTC
CASSWDRETQYF
>13|NA|TRBV7-2|once|TRBJ2-7
TGTGCCTCCCTTGGGGCAGGGTCCTACGAGCAGTACTTC
CASLGAGSYEQYF
>11|NA|TRBV5-4|NA|TRBJ2-1
TGTGCCAGCACCGCGTTCGGGGAGCAGTTCTTC
CASTAFGEQFF
>16|TRBD2|TRBV2|NA|TRBJ2-1
TGTGCCACCAAGAAGGGACTAGCGGGAGCCTACAATGAGCAGTTCTTC
CATKKGLAGAYNEQFF
>15|NA|TRBV6-5|once|TRBJ1-4
TGTGCCAGCAGTTACGGGGGGGCGTTAAATGAAAAACTGTTTTTT
CASSYGGALNEKLFF
>15|NA|TRBV19|NA|TRBJ2-1
TGTGCCAGTAGACAGGGTCAGGACAATTACAATGAGCAGTTCTTC
CASRQGQDNYNEQFF
>12|NA|TRBV5-6|NA|TRBJ2-7
TGTGCCAGCAGCCAAGCGGCCTACGAGCAGTACTTC
CASSQAAYEQYF
>14|NA|TRBV5-1|few|TRBJ1-5
TGCGCCAGCAGCCTACAGGGCCTCAATCAGCCCCAGCATTTT
CASSLQGLNQPQHF
>14|NA|TRBV5-1|once|TRBJ2-1
TGCGCCAGCAGCTTGGTCGGGGGCGCGAATGAGCAGTTCTTC
CASSLVGGANEQFF
>15|NA|TRBV11-2|NA|TRBJ2-1
TGTGCCAGCAGCTCCCCTGGCCCGACGGGGAATGAGCAGTTCTTC
CASSSPGPTGNEQFF
>14|NA|TRBV11-2|NA|TRBJ1-3
TGTGCCAGCAGCTTGGGCCGAGGGAGTTACACCATATATTTT
CASSLGRGSYTIYF
>16|TRBD2|TRBV7-8|NA|TRBJ2-3
TGTGCCAGCAGCTTAGAGGGCGGGGGGGCAGTGGATACGCAGTATTTT
CASSLEGGGAVDTQYF
>13|NA|TRBV7-3|NA|TRBJ2-1
TGTGCCAGCAGCTTATACACGACGGATGAGCAGTTCTTC
CASSLYTTDEQFF
>16|NA|TRBV4-1|NA|TRBJ1-1
TGCGCCAGCAGCCCGCTGAGAAGCGGGCTAAGGACTGAAGCTTTCTTT
CASSPLRSGLRTEAFF
>16|TRBD1|TRBV19|NA|TRBJ2-7
TGTGCCAGTAGTCCCGGGACAGGGGGCGTGGGGTACGAGCAGTACTTC
CASSPGTGGVGYEQYF
>12|TRBD2|TRBV19|NA|TRBJ2-3
TGTGCCAGTAGTATGCGGGGGGTTACGCAGTATTTT
CASSMRGVTQYF
>15|NA|TRBV3-1/TRBV3-2|once|TRBJ2-1
TGTGCCAGCAGCCAACTGATAGCGGCCTACAATGAGCAGTTCTTC
CASSQLIAAYNEQFF
>12|NA|TRBV10-3|NA|TRBJ2-7
TGTGCCACCGCCCGGGGTATCTACGAGCAGTACTTC
CATARGIYEQYF
>15|NA|TRBV7-6|NA|TRBJ1-2
TGTGCCAGCAAGCCCTTTAGACAGCGCTGGGAGGGCTACACCTTC
CASKPFRQRWEGYTF
>15|NA|TRBV5-4|once|TRBJ1-1
TGTGCCAGCAGCCGACAGCAAGGGAAAGGGACTGAAGCTTTCTTT
CASSRQQGKGTEAFF
>17|TRBD2|TRBV3-1/TRBV3-2|NA|TRBJ2-3
TGTGCCAGCAGCCAAGACGGCGGGAGAGGAAGGGCAGATACGCAGTATTTT
CASSQDGGRGRADTQYF
>16|NA|TRBV2|few|TRBJ1-1
TGTGCCAGCACCAAGCCGACGGGGGGGCCAAACACTGAAGCTTTCTTT
CASTKPTGGPNTEAFF
>13|TRBD1|TRBV19|NA|TRBJ1-3
TGTGCCAGCAGTACAGGGGCTGGAAACACCATATATTTT
CASSTGAGNTIYF
>15|NA|TRBV29-1|NA|TRBJ1-2
TGCAGCGTTGAAGGGACAAATCTAAAAAGCTGGGGCTACACCTTC
CSVEGTNLKSWGYTF
>14|TRBD1|TRBV6-2/TRBV6-3|NA|TRBJ1-2
TGTGCCAGCACCCCGTGGACAGGGAACTATGGCTACACCTTC
CASTPWTGNYGYTF
>12|TRBD2|TRBV28|NA|TRBJ2-7
TGTGCCAGCTCCAGCGGGGTCCACGAGCAGTACTTC
CASSSGVHEQYF
>13|NA|TRBV9|NA|TRBJ1-3
TGTGCCAGATCAGAGAGCTCTGGAAACACCATATATTTT
CARSESSGNTIYF
>14|TRBD2|TRBV28|NA|TRBJ2-1
TGTGCCAGCGGGCCAGCGGGAGGGAACAATGAGCAGTTCTTC
CASGPAGGNNEQFF
>15|NA|TRBV5-8|NA|TRBJ2-5
TGTGCCAGCGGACGGGGACTGAGGTACCAAGAGACCCAGTACTTC
CASGRGLRYQETQYF
>14|NA|TRBV6-5|NA|TRBJ2-7
TGTGCCAGCAGTTACTCACCACGGGCCTACGAGCAGTACTTC
CASSYSPRAYEQYF
>14|NA|TRBV11-2|NA|TRBJ1-1
TGTGCCAGCAGCTTAGAAGCTATGAACACTGAAGCTTTCTTT
CASSLEAMNTEAFF
>16|TRBD1|TRBV4-2|NA|TRBJ2-7
TGTGCCAGCAGCCAAGTACCGGGACAGGGGGACTACGAGCAGTACTTC
CASSQVPGQGDYEQYF
>17|TRBD2|TRBV27|NA|TRBJ2-3
TGTGCCACCACACGGACTAGCGGGAGGCCGAGCACAGATACGCAGTATTTT
CATTRTSGRPSTDTQYF